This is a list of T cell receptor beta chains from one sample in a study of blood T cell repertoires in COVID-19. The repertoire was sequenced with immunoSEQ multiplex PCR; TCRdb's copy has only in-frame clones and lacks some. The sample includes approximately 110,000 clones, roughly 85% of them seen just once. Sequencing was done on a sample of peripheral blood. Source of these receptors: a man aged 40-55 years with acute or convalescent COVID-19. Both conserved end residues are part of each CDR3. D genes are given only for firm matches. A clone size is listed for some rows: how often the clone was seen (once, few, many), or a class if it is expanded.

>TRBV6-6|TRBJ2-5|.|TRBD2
CASRASGGWETQYF
TGTGCCAGCAGGGCTAGCGGGGGATGGGAGACCCAGTACTTC
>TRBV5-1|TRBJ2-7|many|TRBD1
CASSLETGGPYEQYF
TGCGCCAGCAGCTTGGAGACAGGGGGCCCCTACGAGCAGTACTTC
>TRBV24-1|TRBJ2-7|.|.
CATSDPQNSYEQYF
TGTGCCACCAGTGACCCCCAGAACTCCTACGAGCAGTACTTC
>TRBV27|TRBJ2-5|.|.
CASSLSRGEETQYF
TGTGCCAGCAGTTTATCGCGGGGAGAAGAGACCCAGTACTTC
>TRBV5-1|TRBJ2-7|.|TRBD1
CASSLEGGMSTEEQYF
TGCGCCAGCAGCTTGGAAGGGGGCATGTCGACGGAAGAGCAGTACTTC
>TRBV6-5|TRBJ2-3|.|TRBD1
CASGTGQGATDTQYF
TGTGCCAGTGGAACGGGACAGGGGGCAACAGATACGCAGTATTTT
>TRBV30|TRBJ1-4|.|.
CACGGVELREKLFF
TGTGCCTGTGGGGGGGTAGAGCTCCGGGAAAAACTGTTTTTT
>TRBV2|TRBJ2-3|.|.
CARTGGSSTDTQYF
TGTGCCAGAACCGGGGGATCTAGCACAGATACGCAGTATTTT
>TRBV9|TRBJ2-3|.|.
CASSVDGRGTDTQYF
TGTGCCAGCAGCGTAGATGGCAGGGGCACAGATACGCAGTATTTT
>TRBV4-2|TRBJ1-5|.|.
CASSHPGGDQPQHF
TGTGCCAGCAGCCACCCTGGGGGGGATCAGCCCCAGCATTTT
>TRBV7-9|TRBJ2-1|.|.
CATNYNEQFF
TGTGCCACCAACTACAATGAGCAGTTCTTC
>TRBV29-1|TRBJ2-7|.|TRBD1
CSVDGTGGYEQYF
TGCAGCGTTGATGGGACAGGGGGCTACGAGCAGTACTTC
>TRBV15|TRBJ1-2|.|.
CATSREGAARGYTF
TGTGCCACCAGCAGAGAAGGGGCGGCTCGTGGCTACACCTTC
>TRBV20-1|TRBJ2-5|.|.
CSPDTQETQYF
TGCAGTCCCGATACTCAAGAGACCCAGTACTTC
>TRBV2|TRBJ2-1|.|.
CASSETGPSNEQFF
TGTGCCAGCAGTGAAACAGGGCCGTCCAATGAGCAGTTCTTC
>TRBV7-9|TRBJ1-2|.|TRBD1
CASSLKGGTGNGYTF
TGTGCCAGCAGCTTAAAAGGTGGGACAGGAAATGGCTACACCTTC
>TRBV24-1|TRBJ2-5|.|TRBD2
CATSGIPGGGETQYF
TGTGCCACCAGTGGCATACCGGGAGGCGGAGAGACCCAGTACTTC
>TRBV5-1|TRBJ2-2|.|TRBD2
CASSAGLAKNTGELFF
TGCGCCAGCAGCGCGGGACTAGCCAAGAACACCGGGGAGCTGTTTTTT
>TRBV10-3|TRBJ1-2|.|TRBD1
CAISELQGKDYGYTF
TGTGCCATCAGTGAATTACAGGGGAAGGACTATGGCTACACCTTC
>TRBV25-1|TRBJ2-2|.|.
CASSEFYPNTGELFF
TGTGCCAGCAGTGAATTCTACCCTAACACCGGGGAGCTGTTTTTT
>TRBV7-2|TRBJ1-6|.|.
CASSEQGPLLHF
TGTGCCAGCAGCGAACAGGGTCCTCTCCTCCACTTT
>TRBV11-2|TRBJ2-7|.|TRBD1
CASSLEPTRQGAYEQYF
TGTGCCAGCAGCTTAGAGCCGACCAGACAGGGCGCCTACGAGCAGTACTTC
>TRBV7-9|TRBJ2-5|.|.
CASSFGDFQETQYF
TGTGCCAGCAGCTTCGGGGACTTCCAAGAGACCCAGTACTTC
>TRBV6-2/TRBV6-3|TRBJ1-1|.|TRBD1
CASSPDGQGGTEAFF
TGTGCCAGCAGCCCGGACGGACAGGGAGGCACTGAAGCTTTCTTT
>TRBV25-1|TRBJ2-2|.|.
CASSEFGSGELFF
TGTGCCAGCAGTGAATTCGGGTCTGGGGAGCTGTTTTTT
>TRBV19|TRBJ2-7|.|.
CASSISVTYEQYF
TGTGCCAGTAGTATCTCAGTAACCTACGAGCAGTACTTC
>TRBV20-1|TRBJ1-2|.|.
CSAGEGRGNYGYTF
TGCAGTGCTGGTGAGGGGCGGGGAAACTATGGCTACACCTTC
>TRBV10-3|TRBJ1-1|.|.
CAISGAGRAEAFF
TGTGCCATCAGTGGGGCGGGCCGGGCTGAAGCTTTCTTT
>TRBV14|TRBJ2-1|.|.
CASRLRWGDEQFF
TGTGCCAGCAGACTACGGTGGGGCGATGAGCAGTTCTTC
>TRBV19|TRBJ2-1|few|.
CASRWDMYNEQFF
TGTGCCAGTAGATGGGACATGTACAATGAGCAGTTCTTC
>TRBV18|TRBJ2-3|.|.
CASSADRSTDTQYF
TGTGCCAGCTCAGCCGACAGGTCCACAGATACGCAGTATTTT
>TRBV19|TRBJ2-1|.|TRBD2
CASSIVLAGMYNEQFF
TGTGCCAGTAGTATTGTACTAGCGGGGATGTACAATGAGCAGTTCTTC
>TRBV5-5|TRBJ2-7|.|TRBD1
CASSWGQPSSYEQYF
TGTGCCAGCAGCTGGGGACAGCCCAGTTCCTACGAGCAGTACTTC
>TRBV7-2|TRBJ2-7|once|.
CASSPRRRGEQYF
TGTGCCAGCAGCCCCCGGCGGCGGGGCGAGCAGTACTTC
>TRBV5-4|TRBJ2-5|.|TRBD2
CASSLGGAGQETQYF
TGTGCCAGCAGCCTCGGGGGGGCGGGGCAAGAGACCCAGTACTTC
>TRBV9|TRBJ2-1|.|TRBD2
CASSVSGGSYNEQFF
TGTGCCAGCAGCGTTAGCGGGGGCTCCTACAATGAGCAGTTCTTC
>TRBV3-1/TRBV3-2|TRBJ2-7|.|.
CASSQGPTGSYEQYF
TGTGCCAGCAGCCAAGGCCCGACAGGTTCCTACGAGCAGTACTTC
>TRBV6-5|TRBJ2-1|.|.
CASSYVTSGEQFF
TGTGCCAGCAGTTACGTCACTTCGGGTGAGCAGTTCTTC
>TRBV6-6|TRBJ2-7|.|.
CASNPDTNSYEQYF
TGTGCCAGCAACCCGGACACAAACTCCTACGAGCAGTACTTC
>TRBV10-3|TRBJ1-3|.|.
CAISESKGAGNTIYF
TGTGCCATCAGTGAGTCGAAGGGGGCTGGAAACACCATATATTTT
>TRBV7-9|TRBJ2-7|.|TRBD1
CASSPLGTGGSYEQYF
TGTGCCAGCAGCCCACTCGGGACAGGGGGCTCCTACGAGCAGTACTTC
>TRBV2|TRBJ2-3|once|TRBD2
CAEGRIMTSGIPTDTQYF
TGTGCCGAGGGCAGGATTATGACTAGCGGCATCCCTACAGATACGCAGTATTTT
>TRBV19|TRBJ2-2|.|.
CASSIAGTGELFF
TGTGCCAGTAGTATAGCAGGCACCGGGGAGCTGTTTTTT
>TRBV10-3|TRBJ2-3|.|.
CAISESGGRADTQYF
TGTGCCATCAGTGAGTCTGGGGGGAGAGCGGATACGCAGTATTTT
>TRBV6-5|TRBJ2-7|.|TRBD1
CASSIRQGYEQYF
TGTGCCAGCAGTATCCGACAGGGCTACGAGCAGTACTTC
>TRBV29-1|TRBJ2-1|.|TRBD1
CSVDRPVTYNEQFF
TGCAGCGTGGACAGGCCTGTAACCTACAATGAGCAGTTCTTC